In its sample, the clone carrying this T cell receptor (beta chain) was seen many times. The data originate from a study of T cells in Graves' hyperthyroidism and ophthalmopathy. The source material, RNA transcripts, was used to amplify TCR beta CDR3 regions. HTBI primers were the set used in a first-round RT-PCR of the TCR CDR3. TCRdb re-derived calls from the multiplex PCR reads in MiXCR, one entry per CDR3 protein. Among 350,000 to 400,000 distinct CDR3 sequences listed, roughly 20% were seen once. This CDR3 contains 14 residues. CDR1 and CDR2 from the germline V gene are SNHLY and FYNNEI. With 0 bases removed from V and 5 bases from J, the gap between germline ends came to 8 bases.

The chain carries TRBV2 and TRBJ1-5, with D uncertain. This receptor was obtained from a man between 18 and 35 years old with Graves' ophthalmopathy. The material sequenced was blood. CDR3 nucleotide sequence: TGTGCCAGCAGTGAAGCGTGGGAGTATCAGCCCCAGCATTTT. Translating it yields CASSEAWEYQPQHF.